This TCR beta chain was captured by sequencing in a study of T cells after yellow fever vaccination. Study context: Preparation of the low-cell-number fractions used SMART-Seq v4 Ultra Low Input. Study conclusions and caveats: Just a small share of clonotypes turned up in the CD4 compartment as well as the CD8 compartment. Peaking on day 5 versus 15, the secondary response was faster but weaker.

TCRdb re-called the 5' RACE reads with MiXCR, one entry per CDR3 protein. The sample carries approximately 300,000 distinct CDR3 sequences, about 10% recorded once. V shed 8 bases and J 2 bases; nucleotides not matched to a gene: 8. CDR3 length: 15 amino acids. CDR1 SGHTA and CDR2 FQGNSA come from the germline V gene. This clonotype was seen only a few times. Its cognate antigen is unknown. The material sequenced was CD4+ T cells sorted from PBMCs, taken 45 days after the yellow fever booster vaccination. This clonotype was obtained from a man aged 18-30 years who received the YFV17D yellow fever vaccine. The chain joins TRBV7-2 to TRBJ2-5; 10 positions agree with TRBD2. The CDR3 coding sequence is TGTGCCAGCTTGAGTCAGCGGGGGGGGCAAGAGACCCAGTACTTC. This translates into CASLSQRGGQETQYF.